A single sample is the source of the 28 T cell receptor beta chains below, sequenced in a study of T cells in Graves' hyperthyroidism and ophthalmopathy. There were TCR beta CDR3 regions amplified from RNA transcripts. The HTBI primer set served for first-round RT-PCR of the TCR CDR3. MiXCR, run by TCRdb on the multiplex PCR reads, gives a single entry per CDR3 protein. The sample lists under 450,000 distinct CDR3 sequences; about a sixth were seen once. The sequenced material came from blood. The receptors stem from a woman in her 30s with Graves' hyperthyroidism that later progressed to Graves' ophthalmopathy.

This clonotype was picked up many times. As DNA, the CDR3 is TGTGCCAGCAGCTTAGCGGCGTTTGTCGGACGAGATACGCAGTATTTT. Residues: CASSLAAFVGRDTQYF. The chain recombines TRBV7-2 with TRBJ2-3; no firm D call. Trimming pared 0 bases from V and 5 bases from J, leaving 15 bases between. The germline CDR1 and CDR2 sequences are SGHTA and FQGNSA. CDR3 length: 16 residues.

A few counts support this clonotype. V and J are TRBV19 and TRBJ2-1; 8 nucleotides align to TRBD1. This CDR3 comprises 14 residues. From germline, CDR1 is LNHDA and CDR2 SQIVND (reference sequence). V lost 3 bases, J lost 3 bases, and 1 base stayed unmatched. The CDR3 spells CASSMGQVYNEQFF. The CDR3 region has the DNA TGTGCCAGTAGTATGGGACAGGTCTACAATGAGCAGTTCTTC.

The rearrangement uses TRBV2 and TRBJ2-1, with a possible D match to TRBD2 (7 bases). Germline values: CDR1 SNHLY, CDR2 FYNNEI. V was cut by 8 bases and J by 7 bases, with 21 bases left in between. The CDR3 sequence is 15 residues long. CDR3 protein: CASLELGGGGNEQFF. As DNA, the CDR3 is TGTGCCAGCCTCGAGCTAGGGGGGGGGGGTAATGAGCAGTTCTTC.

Many counts were recorded for this clonotype. The chain joins TRBV6-2 or TRBV6-3 to TRBJ1-1; D call uncertain. With 2 bases removed from V and 6 bases from J, the gap between germline ends came to 10 bases. The germline CDR1 and CDR2 sequences are MNHEY and SVGEGT. CDR3 size: 13 residues. CDR3: CASSYGSTAEAFF. The CDR3 coding sequence is TGTGCCAGCAGTTACGGTTCGACCGCTGAAGCTTTCTTT.

This clonotype was detected ten times or more. The chain couples TRBV6-1 to TRBJ1-1; D unresolved. The germline V gene has CDR1 MNHNS and CDR2 SASEGT. This CDR3 spans 13 amino acids. V lost 6 bases and J 3 bases, leaving 11 bases between the germline ends. CDR3 DNA: TGTGCCAGCAGGGGGTTAATTGACACTGAAGCTTTCTTT. Translating gives CASRGLIDTEAFF.

This clonotype has at least ten counts. CDR3 DNA sequence: TGTGCCAGCAGTCCTGAAGCCCCGGAGCCCCAGCATTTT. Its translation: CASSPEAPEPQHF. The chain is built from TRBV12-3 or TRBV12-4 and TRBJ1-5; D not certain. This CDR3 contains 13 residues. V shed 5 bases and J shed 8 bases, with 13 bases lying between them.

This clonotype was detected ten times or more. The V gene is TRBV27, the J gene TRBJ2-1; 12 bases fit TRBD2. Germline loops: CDR1 MNHEY, CDR2 SMNVEV (reference sequence). This CDR3 has 16 residues. The trim removed 4 bases at V and 7 bases at J, leaving 8 bases unmatched. The CDR3 DNA is TGTGCCAGCAGTTCCCTAGGACTAGCGGGAACTAATGAGCAGTTCTTC. It codes for CASSSLGLAGTNEQFF.

The DNA for the CDR3 is TGTGCCAGCTCACCAGCCGGCTTTAGTTCGACCGCCGATCCTAACTATGGCTACACCTTC. Protein sequence: CASSPAGFSSTADPNYGYTF. This chain links TRBV18 with TRBJ1-2; no firm D call. The CDR3 is made up of 20 amino acids. Trimming took 2 bases from V and 0 from J, leaving 25 bases between them. Germline lookup yields CDR1 KGHSH and CDR2 LQKENI.

In this sample, this clonotype turned up many times. This chain uses TRBV5-1 with TRBJ2-5; no firm D call. Germline lookup yields CDR1 SGHRS and CDR2 YFSETQ. There are 13 residues in the CDR3. Trimming took off 2 bases at V and 2 bases at J, with 7 bases between the two ends. CDR3: CASSFWAQETQYF. In DNA, the CDR3 is TGCGCCAGCAGCTTCTGGGCACAAGAGACCCAGTACTTC.

The count of this clonotype is one. The CDR3 reads CASRGQTNEKLFF. In DNA form, the CDR3 reads TGTGCCAGCAGGGGACAGACTAATGAAAAACTGTTTTTT. The genes are TRBV6-1 and TRBJ1-4; 7 bases fit TRBD1. With 6 bases clipped from V and 2 bases from J, the junction kept 0 bases outside the gene matches. This CDR3 is 13 amino acids long. Germline V gene sequence: CDR1 MNHNS, CDR2 SASEGT.

This clonotype was seen ten or more times. The J gene is TRBJ2-2, the V gene TRBV27; tentatively, D is TRBD1 (5 bases). In germline, CDR1 is MNHEY, CDR2 SMNVEV (reference sequence). Trimming removed 6 bases from V and 7 bases from J, with 18 bases in between. The CDR3 totals 15 residues. The CDR3 is CASSHTQGVGGELFF. The DNA for the CDR3 is TGTGCCAGCAGCCACACCCAGGGTGTCGGCGGGGAGCTGTTTTTT.

The rearrangement uses TRBV20-1 and TRBJ1-2; 8 bases are a match to TRBD1. V lost 2 bases and J lost 8; bases outside the gene matches: 7. Looked up from germline, CDR1 is DFQATT and CDR2 is SNEGSKA (reference sequence). This CDR3 spans 13 amino acids. The CDR3 loop is CSARPQGAFGYTF. The CDR3 DNA sequence: TGCAGTGCTAGACCCCAGGGGGCGTTCGGCTACACCTTC.

A few counts support this clonotype. The chain couples TRBV6-1 to TRBJ2-2, with 7 bases identical to TRBD2. The V gene's germline CDR1 is MNHNS and CDR2 SASEGT. With V trimmed by 4 bases and J by 3 bases, 11 bases remained unmatched. The CDR3 contains 17 residues. CDR3 sequence: CASSVVRREFHTGELFF. CDR3 in DNA: TGTGCCAGCAGTGTAGTCAGGCGGGAGTTCCACACCGGGGAGCTGTTTTTT.

V usage is TRBV29-1 and J usage is TRBJ1-2; a weak D match, TRBD1 (6 bases). The CDR3 length is 13 residues. Trimming took 0 bases from V and 4 from J, leaving 9 bases between them. Germline-derived CDR1 and CDR2 are SQVTM and ANQGSEA. This CDR3 is CSVEDGQPYGYTF. In DNA, the CDR3 is TGCAGCGTTGAAGATGGACAGCCCTATGGCTACACCTTC.

This clonotype was recorded many times. This sequence joins TRBV20-1 and TRBJ2-7; 8 bases line up with TRBD2. V lost 0 bases and J lost 0; bases outside the gene matches: 7. The germline V gene has CDR1 DFQATT and CDR2 SNEGSKA (reference sequence). This CDR3 has 16 residues. The CDR3 DNA is TGCAGTGCTAGAGATTCCTTCAGCGGGAGCTCCTACGAGCAGTACTTC. Its translation is CSARDSFSGSSYEQYF.

This clonotype was observed many times. This chain joins TRBV5-1 and TRBJ2-7, with no clear D. This CDR3 contains 13 residues. Germline values: CDR1 SGHRS, CDR2 YFSETQ. V was cut by 4 bases and J by 0 bases, with 8 bases left in between. Written as DNA, the CDR3 is TGCGCCAGCAGCCCCCACGCCTCCTACGAGCAGTACTTC. Translation: CASSPHASYEQYF.

The chain combines TRBV6-4 with TRBJ2-7, with D perhaps TRBD1 (5 bases). From germline, CDR1 is MRHNA and CDR2 SNTAGT. Trimming pared 4 bases from V and 1 base from J, leaving 11 bases between. There are 14 residues in the CDR3. CDR3: CASSVSDSSYEQYF. CDR3 in DNA: TGTGCCAGCAGTGTGTCAGACAGTTCCTACGAGCAGTACTTC.

Details on this clonotype: This may stem from a read error, because a much larger clone lies one nucleotide away. V usage is TRBV9 and J usage is TRBJ1-1; TRBD1 might be the D (5 bases). This CDR3 spans 14 amino acids. Germline CDR1 SGDLS, CDR2 YYNGEE. The CDR3 sequence is CASSPPDGALDSSF. As DNA, the CDR3 is TGTGCCAGCAGCCCCCCGGACGGGGCCCTGGACTCTTCCTTT.

This clonotype appeared many times. The chain recombines TRBV12-3 or TRBV12-4 with TRBJ1-2; D uncertain. Trimming removed 3 bases from V and 3 bases from J, with 11 bases in between. The CDR3 extends over 14 amino acids. The CDR3: CASSLGSEYYGYTF. CDR3 DNA: TGTGCCAGCAGTTTGGGTAGTGAGTACTATGGCTACACCTTC.

This clonotype has just a few counts. This chain uses TRBV7-8 with TRBJ1-4; no definite D call. Germline V gene lookup returns CDR1 SGHVS and CDR2 FQNEAQ. With 4 bases removed from V and 2 bases from J, the gap between germline ends came to 11 bases. This CDR3 comprises 15 residues. In DNA form, the CDR3 reads TGTGCCAGCAGCTCCTCGGGCCTTACTAATGAAAAACTGTTTTTT. It encodes CASSSSGLTNEKLFF.

This clonotype was detected only a few times. This sequence joins TRBV18 and TRBJ1-4; D is uncertain. V was pared by 2 bases and J by 8 bases, with 9 bases between. The length of the CDR3 is 13 residues. The germline CDR1 and CDR2 sequences are KGHSH and LQKENI. This CDR3 reads CASSPGIEEKLFF. For the CDR3, the DNA is TGTGCCAGCTCACCAGGTATTGAGGAAAAACTGTTTTTT.

This clonotype has a count of ten or more. The V and J genes are TRBV5-1 and TRBJ2-7; D is unclear. Germline CDR1 reads SGHRS; CDR2 reads YFSETQ. Trimming stripped 4 bases from V and 2 bases from J, with 10 bases between. CDR3 length equals 13 residues. CDR3 in DNA: TGCGCCAGCAGCGTAACAGTTACCTACGAGCAGTACTTC. This translates into CASSVTVTYEQYF.

This clonotype was detected many times. The gene calls are TRBV29-1 and TRBJ2-7, with 7 bases aligning to TRBD1. CDR1 and CDR2 from the germline V gene are SQVTM and ANQGSEA. The CDR3 is made up of 14 amino acids. Germline trimming cut 3 bases from V and 5 bases from J; bases unmatched to any gene: 10. The CDR3 here is CSVDIRQGGHEQYF. As DNA, the CDR3 is TGCAGCGTTGATATACGACAGGGTGGCCACGAGCAGTACTTC.

This clonotype came up many times. The gene calls are TRBV6-1 and TRBJ1-2; D is perhaps TRBD1 (5 bases). V was clipped by 6 bases and J by 1 base, with 18 bases between them. This CDR3 region has 16 residues. Germline lookup yields CDR1 MNHNS and CDR2 SASEGT. The CDR3 nucleotides are TGTGCCAGCAGCCCGATGACAGAAATGTATAACTATGGCTACACCTTC. Encoded protein: CASSPMTEMYNYGYTF.

This chain uses TRBV5-1 with TRBJ1-1; D might be TRBD1 (6 bases). Trimming removed 4 bases at V and 3 bases at J, with 10 bases between. The CDR3 totals 13 residues. Germline CDR1 and CDR2: SGHRS and YFSETQ. The CDR3 region has the DNA TGCGCCAGCAGCCCGGGACACTACACTGAAGCTTTCTTT. Translation gives CASSPGHYTEAFF.

This clonotype has just a few counts. This sequence joins TRBV5-6 and TRBJ2-7, with TRBD2 identical over 13 bases. The trim removed 3 bases at V and 4 bases at J, leaving 7 bases unmatched. The CDR3 has 16 residues. CDR1 is SGHDT and CDR2 is YYEEEE in the germline V gene. The CDR3 loop reads CASSWGTSGDRYEQYF. The CDR3 DNA follows: TGTGCCAGCAGCTGGGGGACTAGCGGGGATAGGTACGAGCAGTACTTC.

This clonotype was counted only a few times. The chain carries TRBV3-1 and TRBJ2-1; 11 positions match TRBD1. There are 15 residues in the CDR3. V dropped 4 bases and J dropped 8; count of bases not matched to a gene: 7. The germline V gene encodes CDR1 LGHDT and CDR2 YNNKEL (reference sequence). The CDR3 region has the DNA TGTGCCAGCAGCCCCCGGGACAGGGGGAGGCATGAGCAGTTCTTC. This sequence encodes CASSPRDRGRHEQFF.

As DNA, the CDR3 is TGTGCCAGCAGCAGAAGTTGGTTATACGAGCAGTACTTC. Translated, it gives CASSRSWLYEQYF. This chain connects TRBV28 to TRBJ2-7; D is uncertain. V dropped 6 bases and J dropped 4 bases, with 13 bases sitting between them. Germline V gives CDR1 MDHEN, CDR2 SYDVKM. This CDR3 region has 13 residues. Based on the CDR3 plus reference TRBV28 and TRBJ2-7, the full variable domain is DVKVTQSSRYLVKRTGEKVFLECVQDMDHENMFWYRQDPGLGLRLIYFSYDVKMKEKGDIPEGYSVSREKKERFSLILESASTNQTSMYLCASSRSWLYEQYFGPGTRLTVT.